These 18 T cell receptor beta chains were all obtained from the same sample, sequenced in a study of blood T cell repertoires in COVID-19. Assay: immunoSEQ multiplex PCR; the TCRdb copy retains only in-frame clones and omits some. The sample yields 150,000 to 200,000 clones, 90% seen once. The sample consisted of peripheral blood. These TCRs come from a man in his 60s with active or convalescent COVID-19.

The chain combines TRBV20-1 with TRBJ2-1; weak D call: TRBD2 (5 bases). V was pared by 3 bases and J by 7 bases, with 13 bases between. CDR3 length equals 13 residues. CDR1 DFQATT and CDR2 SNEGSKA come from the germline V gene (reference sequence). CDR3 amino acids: CSASWLAMNEQFF. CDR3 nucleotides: TGCAGTGCTAGTTGGCTAGCTATGAATGAGCAGTTCTTC.

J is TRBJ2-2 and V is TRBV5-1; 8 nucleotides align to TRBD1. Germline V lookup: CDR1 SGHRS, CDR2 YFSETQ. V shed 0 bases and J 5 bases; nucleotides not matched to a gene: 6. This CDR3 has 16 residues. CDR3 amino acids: CASSLASGGRTGELFF. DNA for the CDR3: TGCGCCAGCAGCTTGGCCTCAGGGGGCAGAACCGGGGAGCTGTTTTTT.

CDR3 residues: CASSRQGASGMNEQFF. CDR3 DNA sequence: TGTGCCAGCTCGAGACAGGGGGCTAGCGGTATGAATGAGCAGTTCTTC. The chain recombines TRBV18 with TRBJ2-1, with TRBD1 identical over 10 bases. Germline assignment: CDR1 KGHSH and CDR2 LQKENI. CDR3 length equals 16 residues. Trimming removed 6 bases from V and 7 bases from J; junction bases left unmatched: 12.

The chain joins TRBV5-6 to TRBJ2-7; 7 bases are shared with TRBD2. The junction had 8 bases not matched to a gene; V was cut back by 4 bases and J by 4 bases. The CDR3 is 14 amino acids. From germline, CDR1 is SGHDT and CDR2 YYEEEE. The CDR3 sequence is CASSLRTSRYEQYF. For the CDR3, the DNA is TGTGCCAGCAGCCTACGGACTAGTCGATACGAGCAGTACTTC.

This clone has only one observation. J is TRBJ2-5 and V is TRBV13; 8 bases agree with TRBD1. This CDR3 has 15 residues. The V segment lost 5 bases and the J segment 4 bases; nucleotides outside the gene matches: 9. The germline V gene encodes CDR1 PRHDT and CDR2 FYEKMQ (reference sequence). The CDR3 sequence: CASSLPAGGIETQYF. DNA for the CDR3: TGTGCCAGCAGCCTCCCCGCAGGGGGCATAGAGACCCAGTACTTC.

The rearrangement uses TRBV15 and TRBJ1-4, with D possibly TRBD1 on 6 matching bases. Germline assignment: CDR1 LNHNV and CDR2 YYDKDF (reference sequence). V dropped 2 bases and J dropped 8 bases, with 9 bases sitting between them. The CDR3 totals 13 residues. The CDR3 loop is CATSRPDSEKLFF. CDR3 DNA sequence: TGTGCCACCAGCAGACCGGACAGCGAAAAACTGTTTTTT.

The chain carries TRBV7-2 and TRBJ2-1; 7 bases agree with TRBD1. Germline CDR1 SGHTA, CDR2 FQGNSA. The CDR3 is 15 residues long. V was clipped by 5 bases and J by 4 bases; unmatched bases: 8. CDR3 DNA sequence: TGTGCCAGCAGCCCACAGTGGGACAGATACAATGAGCAGTTCTTC. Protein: CASSPQWDRYNEQFF.

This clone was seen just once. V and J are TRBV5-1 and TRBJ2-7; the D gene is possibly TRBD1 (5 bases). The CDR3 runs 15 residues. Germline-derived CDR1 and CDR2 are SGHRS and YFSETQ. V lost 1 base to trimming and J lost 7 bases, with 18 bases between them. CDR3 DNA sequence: TGCGCCAGCAGCTTGATCCACAGGACGCTAGGGGAGCAGTACTTC. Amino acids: CASSLIHRTLGEQYF.

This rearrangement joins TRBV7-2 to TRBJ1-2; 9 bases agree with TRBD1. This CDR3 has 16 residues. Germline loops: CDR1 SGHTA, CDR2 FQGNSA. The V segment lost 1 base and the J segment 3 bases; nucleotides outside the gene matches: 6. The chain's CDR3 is CASSLGTGVRYYGYTF. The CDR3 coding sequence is TGTGCCAGCAGCTTAGGGACAGGGGTACGATACTATGGCTACACCTTC.

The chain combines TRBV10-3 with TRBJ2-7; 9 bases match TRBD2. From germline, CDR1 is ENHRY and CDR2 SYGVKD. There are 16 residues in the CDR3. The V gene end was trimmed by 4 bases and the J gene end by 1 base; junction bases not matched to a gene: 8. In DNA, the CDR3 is TGTGCCATCAGTGCAACCGGGACTAGCCTATCCTACGAGCAGTACTTC. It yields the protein CAISATGTSLSYEQYF.

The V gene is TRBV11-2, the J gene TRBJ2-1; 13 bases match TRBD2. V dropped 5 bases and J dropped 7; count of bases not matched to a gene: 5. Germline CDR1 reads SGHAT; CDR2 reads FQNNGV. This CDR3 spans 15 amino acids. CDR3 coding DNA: TGTGCCAGCAGCCCAGGGACTAGCGGGGCAAATGAGCAGTTCTTC. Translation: CASSPGTSGANEQFF.

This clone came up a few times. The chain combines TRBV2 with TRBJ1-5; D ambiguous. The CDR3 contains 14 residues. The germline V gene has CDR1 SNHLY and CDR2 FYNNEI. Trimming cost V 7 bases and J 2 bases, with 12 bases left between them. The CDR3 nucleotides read TGTGCCAGCATGCGTGATTCGGGCAATCAGCCCCAGCATTTT. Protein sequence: CASMRDSGNQPQHF. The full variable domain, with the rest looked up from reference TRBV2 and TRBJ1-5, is EPEVTQTPSHQVTQMGQEVILRCVPISNHLYFYWYRQILGQKVEFLVSFYNNEISEKSEIFDDQFSVERPDGSNFTLKIRSTKLEDSAMYFCASMRDSGNQPQHFGDGTRLSIL.

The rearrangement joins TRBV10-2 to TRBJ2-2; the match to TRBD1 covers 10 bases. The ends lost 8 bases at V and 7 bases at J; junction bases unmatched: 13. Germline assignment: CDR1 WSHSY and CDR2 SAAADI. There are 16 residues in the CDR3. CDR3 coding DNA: TGCGCCAGCCGTAGGGGGACAGGGGAAGATTACGGGGAGCTGTTTTTT. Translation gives CASRRGTGEDYGELFF.

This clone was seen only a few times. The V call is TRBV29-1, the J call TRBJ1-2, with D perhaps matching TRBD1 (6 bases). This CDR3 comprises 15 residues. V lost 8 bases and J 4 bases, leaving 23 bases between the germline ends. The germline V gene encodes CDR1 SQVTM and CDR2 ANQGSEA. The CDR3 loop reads CSSSSRAGVSYGYTF. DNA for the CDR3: TGCAGCTCCTCCAGTAGGGCAGGGGTGAGCTATGGCTACACCTTC.

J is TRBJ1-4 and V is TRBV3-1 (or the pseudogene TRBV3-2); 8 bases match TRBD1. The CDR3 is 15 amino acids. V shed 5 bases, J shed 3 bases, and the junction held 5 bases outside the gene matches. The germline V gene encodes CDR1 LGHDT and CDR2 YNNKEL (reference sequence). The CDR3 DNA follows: TGTGCCAGCAGCTCAACAGGGGGAGCTAATGAAAAACTGTTTTTT. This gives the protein CASSSTGGANEKLFF.

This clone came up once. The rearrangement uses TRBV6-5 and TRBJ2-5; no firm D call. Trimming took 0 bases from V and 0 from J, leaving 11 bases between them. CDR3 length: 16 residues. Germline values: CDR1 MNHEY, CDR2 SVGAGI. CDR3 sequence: CASSYSGSRHQETQYF. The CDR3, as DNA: TGTGCCAGCAGTTACTCGGGTAGCCGACACCAAGAGACCCAGTACTTC.

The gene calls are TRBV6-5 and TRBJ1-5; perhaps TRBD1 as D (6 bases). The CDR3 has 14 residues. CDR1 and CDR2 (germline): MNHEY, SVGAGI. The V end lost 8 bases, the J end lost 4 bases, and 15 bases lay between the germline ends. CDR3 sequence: CASQLTTGNQPQHF. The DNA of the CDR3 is TGTGCCAGCCAACTAACTACAGGGAATCAGCCCCAGCATTTT.

As DNA, the CDR3 is TGTGCCAGCAGCCCGGGGACAGAGAGGATTACAGATACGCAGTATTTT. This codes for CASSPGTERITDTQYF. The gene calls are TRBV7-7 and TRBJ2-3, with 7 nucleotides matching TRBD1. Germline V gene data show CDR1 as SSHAT and CDR2 as FNYEAQ (reference sequence). The V and J ends lost 5 bases and 3 bases, in that order; junction bases with no gene match: 11. CDR3 size: 16 residues.